The sequence of this TCR beta chain was determined in a study of cytomegalovirus exposure and HLA in healthy donors. A multiplex PCR was run with 60 Vbeta primers and 13 Jbeta primers. Measured with immunoSEQ multiplex PCR; TCRdb has only the in-frame clones, and not every one. The sample lists 100,000 or so clones, roughly 84% seen once, with around 2.3% in the top ten. The CDR3 contains 15 residues. Germline CDR1 reads MNHNS; CDR2 reads SASEGT. Trimming left V 0 bases short and J 4 bases short, with 13 bases between. Material: PBMCs. This chain connects TRBV6-1 to TRBJ2-7; possible D gene TRBD1, 5 bases. This TCR was sampled from a young man in good health and CMV-seronegative. This CDR3 reads CASSEARQGLYEQYF. The CDR3 DNA reads TGTGCCAGCAGTGAAGCTAGGCAGGGATTGTACGAGCAGTACTTC.